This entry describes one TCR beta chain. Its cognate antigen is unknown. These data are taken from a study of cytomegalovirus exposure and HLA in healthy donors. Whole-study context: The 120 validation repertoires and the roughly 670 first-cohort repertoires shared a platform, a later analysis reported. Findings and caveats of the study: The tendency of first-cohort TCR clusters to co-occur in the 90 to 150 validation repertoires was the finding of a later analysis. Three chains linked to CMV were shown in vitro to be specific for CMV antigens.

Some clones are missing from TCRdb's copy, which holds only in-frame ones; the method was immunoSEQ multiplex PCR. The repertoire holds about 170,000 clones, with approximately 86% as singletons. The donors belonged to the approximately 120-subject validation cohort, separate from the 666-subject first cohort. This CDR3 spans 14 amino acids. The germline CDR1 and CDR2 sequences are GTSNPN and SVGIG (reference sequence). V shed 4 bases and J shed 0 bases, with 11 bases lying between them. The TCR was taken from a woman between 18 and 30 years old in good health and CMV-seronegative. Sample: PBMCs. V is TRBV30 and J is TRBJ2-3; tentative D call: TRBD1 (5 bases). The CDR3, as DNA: TGTGCCTGGACTCGGAAGGGGAGCACAGATACGCAGTATTTT. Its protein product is CAWTRKGSTDTQYF.